This TCR beta chain originates from a study of blood T cell repertoires in COVID-19. The CDR3 extends over 13 amino acids. Looked up from germline, CDR1 is SNHLY and CDR2 is FYNNEI. V was trimmed by 4 bases and J by 6 bases, leaving 11 bases between them. Assay used: immunoSEQ multiplex PCR; TCRdb lists only in-frame clones, some missing. Seen here are about 94,000 clones, around 81% observed once, and the top ten hold around 6.5%. Material for sequencing was peripheral blood. V usage is TRBV2 and J usage is TRBJ2-3; a possible D gene is TRBD1 (6 bases). The source of this sequence is a man aged 60 to 69 with acute or convalescent COVID-19. CDR3 nucleotide sequence: TGTGCCAGCAGTGCCGGGACAATTGATACGCAGTATTTT. It yields the protein CASSAGTIDTQYF.